The entry below describes one TCR beta chain. Antigen: not known. This record comes from a study of response to subunit inactivated influenza vaccine. Regarding the study as a whole: Seasonal influenza vaccination, on each occasion, was suggested by the authors to recruit few new T cells.

TCRdb re-analysed the RT-PCR reads in MiXCR, keeping a single row per CDR3 protein. The data contain hundreds of thousands of distinct CDR3 sequences, around 16% of them singletons. Here the sequenced sample was PBMCs from blood, taken 12 days after vaccination. This TCR was recovered from a man in his forties or fifties who received an inactivated influenza vaccine.

CDR3 DNA sequence: TGTGCCAGCAGCTTAGTTTCGTGGGGGCACACTGAAGCTTTCTTT. It codes for CASSLVSWGHTEAFF. The chain combines TRBV7-9 with TRBJ1-1, with D possibly TRBD1 on 6 matching bases. V lost 1 base, J lost 3 bases, and 12 bases lay in between. CDR3 size: 15 residues. Germline CDR1 reads SEHNR; CDR2 reads FQNEAQ (reference sequence).